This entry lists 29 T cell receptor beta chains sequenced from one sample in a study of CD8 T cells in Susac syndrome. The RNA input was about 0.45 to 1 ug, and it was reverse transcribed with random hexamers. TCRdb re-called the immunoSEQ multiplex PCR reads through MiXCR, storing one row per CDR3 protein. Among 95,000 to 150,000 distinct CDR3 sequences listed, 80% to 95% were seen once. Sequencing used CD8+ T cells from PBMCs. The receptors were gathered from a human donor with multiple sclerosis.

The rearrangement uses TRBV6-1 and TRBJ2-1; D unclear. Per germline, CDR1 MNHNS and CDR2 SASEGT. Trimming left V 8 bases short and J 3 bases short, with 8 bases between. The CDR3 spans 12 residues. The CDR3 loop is CASEPHYNEQFF. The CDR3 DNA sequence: TGTGCCAGCGAGCCGCACTACAATGAGCAGTTCTTC.

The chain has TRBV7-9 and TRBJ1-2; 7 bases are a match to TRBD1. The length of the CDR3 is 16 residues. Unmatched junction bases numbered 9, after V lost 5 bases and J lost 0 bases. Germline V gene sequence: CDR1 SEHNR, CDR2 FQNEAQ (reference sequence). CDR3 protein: CASSAGTAWANYGYTF. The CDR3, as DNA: TGTGCCAGCAGCGCCGGGACAGCTTGGGCTAACTATGGCTACACCTTC. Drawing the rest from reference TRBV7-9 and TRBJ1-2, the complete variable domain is DTGVSQNPRHKITKRGQNVTFRCDPISEHNRLYWYRQTLGQGPEFLTYFQNEAQLEKSRLLSDRFSAERPKGSFSTLEIQRTEQGDSAMYLCASSAGTAWANYGYTFGSGTRLTVV.

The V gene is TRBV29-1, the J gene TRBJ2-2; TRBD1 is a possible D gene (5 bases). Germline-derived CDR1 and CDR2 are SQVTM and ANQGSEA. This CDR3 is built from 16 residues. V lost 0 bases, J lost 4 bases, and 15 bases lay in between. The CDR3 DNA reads TGCAGCGTTGAAGATTCGGAGACAGTCATCACCGGGGAGCTGTTTTTT. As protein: CSVEDSETVITGELFF.

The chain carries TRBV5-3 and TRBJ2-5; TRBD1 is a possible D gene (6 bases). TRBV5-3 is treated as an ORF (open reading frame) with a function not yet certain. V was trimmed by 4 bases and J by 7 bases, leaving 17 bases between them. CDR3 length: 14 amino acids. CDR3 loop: CARSKSDSAGTQYF. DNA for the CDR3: TGTGCCAGAAGCAAATCGGACAGTGCGGGGACCCAGTACTTC.

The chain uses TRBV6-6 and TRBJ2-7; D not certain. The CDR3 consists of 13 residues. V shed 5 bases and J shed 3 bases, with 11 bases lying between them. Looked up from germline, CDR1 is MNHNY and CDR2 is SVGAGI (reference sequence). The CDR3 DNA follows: TGTGCCAGCAGTCCGCTGGCGAACTACGAGCAGTACGTC. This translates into CASSPLANYEQYV.

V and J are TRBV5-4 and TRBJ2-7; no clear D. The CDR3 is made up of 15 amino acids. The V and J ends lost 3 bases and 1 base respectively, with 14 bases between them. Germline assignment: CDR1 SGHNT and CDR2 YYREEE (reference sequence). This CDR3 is CASSSTQIGSYEQYF. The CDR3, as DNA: TGTGCCAGCAGCTCGACACAGATTGGTTCCTACGAGCAGTACTTC. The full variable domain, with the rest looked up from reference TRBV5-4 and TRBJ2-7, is ETGVTQSPTHLIKTRGQQVTLRCSSQSGHNTVSWYQQALGQGPQFIFQYYREEENGRGNFPPRFSGLQFPNYSSELNVNALELDDSALYLCASSSTQIGSYEQYFGPGTRLTVT.

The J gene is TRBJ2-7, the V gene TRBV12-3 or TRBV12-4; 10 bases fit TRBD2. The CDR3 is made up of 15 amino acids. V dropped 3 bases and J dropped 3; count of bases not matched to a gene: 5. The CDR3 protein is CASSLSPSGGYEQYF. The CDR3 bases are TGTGCCAGCAGTTTGAGTCCTAGCGGGGGCTACGAGCAGTACTTC.

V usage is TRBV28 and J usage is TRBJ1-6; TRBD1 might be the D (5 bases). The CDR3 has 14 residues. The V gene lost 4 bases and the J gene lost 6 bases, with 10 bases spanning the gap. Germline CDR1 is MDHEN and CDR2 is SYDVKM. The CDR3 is CASSSGRANSPLHF. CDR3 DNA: TGTGCCAGCAGTTCAGGGCGCGCTAATTCACCCCTCCACTTT.

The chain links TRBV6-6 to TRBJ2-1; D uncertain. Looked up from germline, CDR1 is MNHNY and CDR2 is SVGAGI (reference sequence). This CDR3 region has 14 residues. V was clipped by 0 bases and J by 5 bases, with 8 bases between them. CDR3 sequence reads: CASSYSIENNEQFF. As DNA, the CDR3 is TGTGCCAGCAGTTACTCGATAGAAAACAATGAGCAGTTCTTC.

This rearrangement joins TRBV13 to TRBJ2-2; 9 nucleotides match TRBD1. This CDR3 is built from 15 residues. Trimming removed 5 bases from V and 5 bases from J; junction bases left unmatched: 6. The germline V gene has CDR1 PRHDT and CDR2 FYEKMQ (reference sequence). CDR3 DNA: TGTGCCAGCAGCCTCGGACAGGGGCTAACCGGGGAGCTGTTTTTT. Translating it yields CASSLGQGLTGELFF.

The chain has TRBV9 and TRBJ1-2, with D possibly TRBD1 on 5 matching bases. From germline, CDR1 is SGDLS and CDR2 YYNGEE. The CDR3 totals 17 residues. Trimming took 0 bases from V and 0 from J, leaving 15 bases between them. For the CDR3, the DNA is TGTGCCAGCAGCGTAGCAAAAGAACAGGCTACTAACTATGGCTACACCTTC. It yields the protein CASSVAKEQATNYGYTF.

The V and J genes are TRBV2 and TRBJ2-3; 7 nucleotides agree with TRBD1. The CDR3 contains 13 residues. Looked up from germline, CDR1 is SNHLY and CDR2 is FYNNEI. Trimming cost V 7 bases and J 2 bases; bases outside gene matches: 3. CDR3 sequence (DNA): TGTGCCAGCATCGGGACAGACACAGATACGCAGTATTTT. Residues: CASIGTDTDTQYF.

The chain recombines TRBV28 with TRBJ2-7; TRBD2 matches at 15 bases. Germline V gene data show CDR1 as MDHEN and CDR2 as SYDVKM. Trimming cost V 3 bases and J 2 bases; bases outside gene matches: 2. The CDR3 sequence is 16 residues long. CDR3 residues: CASSLGTSGGTYEQYF. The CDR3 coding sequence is TGTGCCAGCAGTTTGGGGACTAGCGGGGGGACCTACGAGCAGTACTTC.

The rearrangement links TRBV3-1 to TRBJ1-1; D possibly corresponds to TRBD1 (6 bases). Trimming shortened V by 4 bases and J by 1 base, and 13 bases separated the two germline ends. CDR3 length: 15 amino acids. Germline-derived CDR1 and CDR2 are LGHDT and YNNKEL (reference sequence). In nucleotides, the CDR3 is TGTGCCAGCAGCCCCCAGACAGGTAGGAACACTGAAGCTTTCTTT. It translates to CASSPQTGRNTEAFF.

The CDR3 nucleotides read TGTGCCAGCAGCCCCGGGCCCGGGCAGCCCCAGCATTTT. Encoded protein: CASSPGPGQPQHF. This sequence joins TRBV7-3 and TRBJ1-5; no clear D gene. There are 13 residues in the CDR3. Trimming left V 5 bases short and J 7 bases short, with 12 bases between. The germline gives CDR1 SGHTA, CDR2 FQGTGA.

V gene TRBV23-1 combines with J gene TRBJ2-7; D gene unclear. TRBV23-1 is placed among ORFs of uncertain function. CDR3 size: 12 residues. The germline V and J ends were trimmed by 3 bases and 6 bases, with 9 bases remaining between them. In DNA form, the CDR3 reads TGCGCCAGCAGTCACCCCGCCGGCGAGCAGTACGTC. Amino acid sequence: CASSHPAGEQYV.

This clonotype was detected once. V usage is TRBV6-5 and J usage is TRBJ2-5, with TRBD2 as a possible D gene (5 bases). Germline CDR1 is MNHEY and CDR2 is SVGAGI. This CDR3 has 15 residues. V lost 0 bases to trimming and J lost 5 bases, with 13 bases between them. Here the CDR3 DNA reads TGTGCCAGCAGTTACTCGGCAACTAGTCCTGAGACCCAGTACTTC. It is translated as CASSYSATSPETQYF.

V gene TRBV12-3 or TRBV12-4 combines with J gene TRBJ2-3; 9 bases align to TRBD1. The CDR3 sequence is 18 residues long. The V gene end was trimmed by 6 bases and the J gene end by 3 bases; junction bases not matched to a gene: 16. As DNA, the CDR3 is TGTGCCAGCAGCCAGACGGGAACCGGGACAGGGACTACAGATACGCAGTATTTT. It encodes CASSQTGTGTGTTDTQYF.

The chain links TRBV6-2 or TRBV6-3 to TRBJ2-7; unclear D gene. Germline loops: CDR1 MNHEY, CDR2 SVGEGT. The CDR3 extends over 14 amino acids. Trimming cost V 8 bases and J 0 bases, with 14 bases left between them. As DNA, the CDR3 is TGTGCCAGCGGCGTGGGCCTAAGCTCCTACGAGCAGTACGTC. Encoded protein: CASGVGLSSYEQYV.

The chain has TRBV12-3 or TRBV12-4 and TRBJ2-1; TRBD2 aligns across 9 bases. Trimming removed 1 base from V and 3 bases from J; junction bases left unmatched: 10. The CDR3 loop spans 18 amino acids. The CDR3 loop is CASSLVAGDPRSYNEQFF. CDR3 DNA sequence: TGTGCCAGCAGTTTAGTAGCGGGGGACCCCAGGAGCTACAATGAGCAGTTCTTC.

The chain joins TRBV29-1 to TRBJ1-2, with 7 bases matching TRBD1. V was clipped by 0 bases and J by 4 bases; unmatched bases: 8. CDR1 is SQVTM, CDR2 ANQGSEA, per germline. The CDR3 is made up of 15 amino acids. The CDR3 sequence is CSVEDHETGFYGYTF. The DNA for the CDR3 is TGCAGCGTTGAAGATCATGAGACAGGGTTCTATGGCTACACCTTC. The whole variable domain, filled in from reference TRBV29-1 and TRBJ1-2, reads SAVISQKPSRDICQRGTSLTIQCQVDSQVTMMFWYRQQPGQSLTLIATANQGSEATYESGFVIDKFPISRPNLTFSTLTVSNMSPEDSSIYLCSVEDHETGFYGYTFGSGTRLTVV.

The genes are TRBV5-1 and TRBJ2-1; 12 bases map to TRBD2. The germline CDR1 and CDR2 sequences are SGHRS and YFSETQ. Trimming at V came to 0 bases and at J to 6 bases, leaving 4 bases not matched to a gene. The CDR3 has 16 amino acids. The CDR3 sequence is CASSLELAGGSNEQFF. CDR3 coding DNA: TGCGCCAGCAGCTTGGAACTAGCGGGAGGTTCCAATGAGCAGTTCTTC. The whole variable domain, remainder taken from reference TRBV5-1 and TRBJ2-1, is KAGVTQTPRYLIKTRGQQVTLSCSPISGHRSVSWYQQTPGQGLQFLFEYFSETQRNKGNFPGRFSGRQFSNSRSEMNVSTLELGDSALYLCASSLELAGGSNEQFFGPGTRLTVL.

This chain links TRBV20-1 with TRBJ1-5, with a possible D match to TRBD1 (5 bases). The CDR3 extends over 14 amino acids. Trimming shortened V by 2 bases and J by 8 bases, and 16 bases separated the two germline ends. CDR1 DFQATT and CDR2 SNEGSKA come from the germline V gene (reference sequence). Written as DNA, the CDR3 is TGCAGTGCTAGACTATTCCAGGGCGATAAGCCCCAGCATTTT. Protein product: CSARLFQGDKPQHF.

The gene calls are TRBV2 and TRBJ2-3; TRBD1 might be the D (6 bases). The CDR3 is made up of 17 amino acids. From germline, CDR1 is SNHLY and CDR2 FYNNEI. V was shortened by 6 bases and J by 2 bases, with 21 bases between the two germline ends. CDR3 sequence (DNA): TGTGCCAGCAGGGGGCCAGGGGAAACTTCACACACAGATACGCAGTATTTT. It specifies CASRGPGETSHTDTQYF.

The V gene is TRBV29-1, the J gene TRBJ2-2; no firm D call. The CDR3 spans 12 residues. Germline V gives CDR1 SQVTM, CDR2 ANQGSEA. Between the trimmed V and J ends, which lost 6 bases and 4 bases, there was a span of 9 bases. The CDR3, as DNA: TGCAGCGTCCCCTCCGGCACCGGGGAGCTGTTTTTT. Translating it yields CSVPSGTGELFF.

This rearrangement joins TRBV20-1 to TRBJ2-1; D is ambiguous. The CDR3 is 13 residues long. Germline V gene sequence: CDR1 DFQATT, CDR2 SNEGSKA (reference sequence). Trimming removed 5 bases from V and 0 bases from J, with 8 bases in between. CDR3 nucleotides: TGCAGTGCTCAAAGCGACTCCTACAATGAGCAGTTCTTC. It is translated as CSAQSDSYNEQFF.

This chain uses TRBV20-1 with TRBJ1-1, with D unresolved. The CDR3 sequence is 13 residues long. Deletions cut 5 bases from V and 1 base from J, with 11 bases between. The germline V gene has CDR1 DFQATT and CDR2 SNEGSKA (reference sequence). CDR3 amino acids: CSAGLGRNTEAFF. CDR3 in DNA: TGCAGTGCTGGTCTGGGGAGGAACACTGAAGCTTTCTTT.

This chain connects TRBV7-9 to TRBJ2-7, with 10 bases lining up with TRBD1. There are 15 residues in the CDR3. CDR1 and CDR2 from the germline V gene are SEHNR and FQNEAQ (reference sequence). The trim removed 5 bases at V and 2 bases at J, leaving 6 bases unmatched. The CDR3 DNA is TGTGCCAGCAGCCCAGCGGGGACAGGGGCCTACGAGCAGTACGTC. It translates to CASSPAGTGAYEQYV.

The CDR3 is CASSFSGTEPYNEQFF. For the CDR3, the DNA is TGCGCCAGCAGCTTTAGCGGGACAGAACCCTACAATGAGCAGTTCTTC. The chain joins TRBV5-1 to TRBJ2-1; D may be TRBD2 (8 bases). The CDR3 consists of 16 residues. The V gene's germline CDR1 is SGHRS and CDR2 YFSETQ. V lost 2 bases and J 2 bases, leaving 14 bases between the germline ends. Using reference TRBV5-1 and TRBJ2-1 for the parts outside the CDR3, the full variable domain is KAGVTQTPRYLIKTRGQQVTLSCSPISGHRSVSWYQQTPGQGLQFLFEYFSETQRNKGNFPGRFSGRQFSNSRSEMNVSTLELGDSALYLCASSFSGTEPYNEQFFGPGTRLTVL.